A selection of T cell receptor beta chains follows, all from one sample in a study of T cell repertoires in breast cancer. TCRdb fed the emulsion pairing reads into MiXCR, producing one record per CDR3 protein. The sample has about 40,000 distinct CDR3 sequences; 45% to 55% are singletons. Sequenced: CD8+ T cells. These receptors were collected from a pool of human donors with breast cancer or a healthy control (not recorded which). The CDR3 runs from the conserved cysteine through the conserved F or W. The D gene is left open where the match is weak. Rows may omit the clone size; those that give it use once, few, many or a size class.

D gene	J gene	CDR3 length	V gene	clone size	CDR3 protein	CDR3 DNA
-	TRBJ1-1	12	TRBV6-5	-	CASSYVGGEAFF	TGTGCCAGCAGTTACGTGGGCGGTGAAGCTTTCTTT
-	TRBJ2-3	14	TRBV7-2	few	CASSLVVGTSTQYF	TGTGCCAGCAGCTTAGTCGTTGGTACATCGACGCAGTATTTT
-	TRBJ2-7	16	TRBV20-1	-	CSARVGGRQGRDEQYF	TGCAGTGCTAGAGTGGGGGGGAGACAGGGAAGGGACGAGCAGTACTTC
TRBD1	TRBJ2-3	16	TRBV4-2	many	CASSQEERQGADTQYF	TGTGCCAGCAGCCAAGAGGAACGACAGGGGGCAGATACGCAGTATTTT
-	TRBJ2-7	14	TRBV2	-	CASSNLGYEYEQYF	TGTGCCAGCAGTAACCTCGGGTACGAGTACGAGCAGTACTTC
-	TRBJ2-1	15	TRBV28	-	CASSLGDGWHNEQFF	TGTGCCAGCAGTTTAGGAGACGGGTGGCACAATGAGCAGTTCTTC
-	TRBJ1-2	13	TRBV9	-	CASSVEDNYGYTF	TGTGCCAGCAGCGTAGAGGATAACTATGGCTACACCTTC
-	TRBJ2-3	15	TRBV28	few	CASSIRGRHTDTQYF	TGTGCCAGCAGCATTCGGGGGCGACACACAGATACGCAGTATTTT
-	TRBJ1-1	13	TRBV6-2/TRBV6-3	-	CASTPFRVDEAFF	TGTGCCAGCACCCCCTTTCGTGTCGATGAAGCTTTCTTT
TRBD2	TRBJ2-7	16	TRBV15	-	CATSVTLAGLQDEQYF	TGTGCCACCAGCGTCACACTAGCGGGACTCCAGGACGAGCAGTACTTC
-	TRBJ2-7	15	TRBV28	few	CASSFSGARPEEQYF	TGTGCCAGCAGTTTTTCTGGGGCCCGGCCAGAAGAGCAGTACTTC
-	TRBJ1-1	14	TRBV3-1	-	CASSYSGGNTEAFF	TGTGCCAGCAGCTATTCCGGGGGGAACACTGAAGCTTTCTTT
-	TRBJ1-1	15	TRBV18	medium-sized	CASSPGDGRSTEAFF	TGTGCCAGCTCACCAGGTGACGGGCGGAGCACTGAAGCTTTCTTT
-	TRBJ1-2	13	TRBV27	few	CASRRGKGYGYTF	TGTGCCAGCAGGCGAGGGAAAGGCTATGGCTACACCTTC
-	TRBJ2-3	14	TRBV7-2	-	CASSQIGGTDTQYF	TGTGCCAGCAGCCAAATCGGGGGCACAGATACGCAGTATTTT
-	TRBJ1-1	14	TRBV6-6	-	CASSYPEENTEAFF	TGTGCCAGCAGTTACCCGGAGGAGAACACTGAAGCTTTCTTT
-	TRBJ2-3	14	TRBV7-3	-	CASSFLGRTDTQYF	TGTGCCAGCAGTTTCCTAGGGCGGACAGATACGCAGTATTTT
TRBD1	TRBJ2-5	16	TRBV5-4	-	CASSLGQDRSKETQYF	TGTGCCAGCAGCTTGGGGCAGGACAGGAGCAAAGAGACCCAGTACTTC
-	TRBJ2-3	12	TRBV20-1	few	CSATGPTDTQYF	TGCAGTGCTACAGGGCCCACAGATACGCAGTATTTT
-	TRBJ1-1	13	TRBV6-2/TRBV6-3	few	CASSERGGTEAFF	TGTGCCAGCAGTGAGAGGGGTGGCACTGAAGCTTTCTTT
-	TRBJ2-2	16	TRBV5-1	-	CASSLERAGGPGELFF	TGCGCCAGCAGCTTGGAGCGGGCAGGGGGTCCCGGGGAGCTGTTTTTT
TRBD2	TRBJ2-5	15	TRBV20-1	many	CSARDPAGAGETQYF	TGCAGTGCTAGAGATCCAGCGGGAGCGGGAGAGACCCAGTACTTC
TRBD1	TRBJ2-3	13	TRBV7-6	few	CASSTTGADTQYF	TGTGCCAGCAGCACCACAGGGGCAGATACGCAGTATTTT
-	TRBJ2-4	15	TRBV6-5	-	CASSYEWGAKNIQYF	TGTGCCAGCAGTTACGAATGGGGAGCCAAAAACATTCAGTACTTC
-	TRBJ1-1	13	TRBV15	-	CATSDTMGSEAFF	TGTGCCACCAGCGATACGATGGGGTCTGAAGCTTTCTTT
-	TRBJ1-1	15	TRBV12-3/TRBV12-4	-	CASSLETILGTEAFF	TGTGCCAGCAGTTTAGAAACGATCCTAGGAACTGAAGCTTTCTTT
TRBD1	TRBJ1-1	12	TRBV5-4	once	CAFRGAATEAFF	TGTGCCTTCAGGGGGGCTGCGACTGAAGCTTTCTTT
TRBD1	TRBJ1-3	17	TRBV10-3	few	CAITTPWTGVSGNTIYF	TGTGCCATCACCACACCCTGGACAGGGGTATCTGGAAACACCATATATTTT
TRBD1	TRBJ1-2	18	TRBV2	-	CASSEVFGDSAVGYGYTF	TGTGCCAGCAGTGAGGTCTTCGGGGACAGCGCGGTCGGCTATGGCTACACCTTC
-	TRBJ2-7	12	TRBV6-5	few	CASNSLPGEQYF	TGTGCCAGCAATTCCCTCCCCGGGGAGCAGTACTTC
TRBD1	TRBJ2-5	14	TRBV30	-	CACNGDRDQETQYF	TGTGCCTGTAACGGGGACAGGGACCAAGAGACCCAGTACTTC
TRBD2	TRBJ2-5	17	TRBV7-2	-	CASSSQPTSGVGETQYF	TGTGCCAGCAGCTCCCAACCGACTAGCGGGGTTGGAGAGACCCAGTACTTC
TRBD2	TRBJ2-3	15	TRBV4-2	-	CASSRLAGDVDTQYF	TGTGCCAGCAGCCGCCTAGCGGGGGACGTAGATACGCAGTATTTT
TRBD2	TRBJ2-7	14	TRBV20-1	few	CSAIRTSETYEQYF	TGCAGTGCTATTCGGACTAGCGAGACCTACGAGCAGTACTTC
-	TRBJ1-5	12	TRBV27	-	CASSSPNQPQHF	TGTGCCAGCAGTTCGCCCAATCAGCCCCAGCATTTT
-	TRBJ1-1	15	TRBV3-1	-	CASSQGSGEKTEAFF	TGTGCCAGCAGCCAAGGCTCAGGGGAGAAGACTGAAGCTTTCTTT
-	TRBJ1-2	11	TRBV20-1	-	CSAEFLHGYTF	TGCAGTGCGGAGTTCCTCCATGGCTACACCTTC
TRBD1	TRBJ1-4	13	TRBV14	-	CASKGGPNEKLFF	TGTGCCAGCAAAGGGGGCCCTAATGAAAAACTGTTTTTT
-	TRBJ1-1	12	TRBV4-2	many	CASSQTETEAFF	TGTGCCAGCAGCCAAACCGAGACTGAAGCTTTCTTT
-	TRBJ2-1	13	TRBV19	-	CASSGLSGYEQFF	TGTGCCAGTAGTGGGCTTAGTGGCTATGAGCAGTTCTTC
TRBD2	TRBJ2-7	13	TRBV18	-	CASSPPMGGEQYF	TGTGCCAGCTCACCACCGATGGGAGGGGAGCAGTACTTC
-	TRBJ2-7	13	TRBV7-2	-	CASSLDHSYEQYF	TGTGCCAGCAGCTTAGACCACTCCTACGAGCAGTACTTC
-	TRBJ1-5	14	TRBV7-2	-	CASSSWDTNRPQHF	TGTGCCAGCAGCTCCTGGGACACTAATCGGCCCCAGCATTTT
-	TRBJ2-7	15	TRBV5-4	few	CASSPGPQSTYEQYF	TGTGCCAGCAGCCCGGGGCCTCAATCGACCTACGAGCAGTACTTC
-	TRBJ2-2	15	TRBV20-1	-	CSARDRIANTGELFF	TGCAGTGCTAGAGATAGGATTGCGAACACCGGGGAGCTGTTTTTT
TRBD1	TRBJ1-3	16	TRBV6-1	few	CASSVRQGTTGNTIYF	TGTGCCAGCAGTGTTCGACAGGGTACAACTGGAAACACCATATATTTT
-	TRBJ2-1	15	TRBV4-1	-	CASSQEESSYNEQFF	TGCGCCAGCAGCCAGGAAGAGAGCTCCTACAATGAGCAGTTCTTC
-	TRBJ1-1	15	TRBV4-1	-	CASSLNTHSRTEAFF	TGCGCCAGCAGCCTGAATACCCATTCCAGGACTGAAGCTTTCTTT
-	TRBJ2-7	14	TRBV27	few	CASRKSQGIYEQYF	TGTGCCAGCAGAAAATCACAGGGTATCTACGAGCAGTACTTC
-	TRBJ2-7	13	TRBV27	-	CAVRQAGDYEQYF	TGCGCAGTTAGACAGGCTGGGGACTACGAGCAGTACTTC
TRBD1	TRBJ2-7	12	TRBV29-1	-	CSVTQGGGGQYF	TGCAGCGTCACACAAGGGGGCGGTGGTCAGTACTTC
TRBD2	TRBJ2-3	15	TRBV20-1	few	CSAIGSGTSANTQYF	TGCAGTGCTATCGGATCCGGGACTAGCGCGAATACGCAGTATTTT
TRBD2	TRBJ2-1	14	TRBV20-1	-	CSPLETGGYNEQFF	TGCAGTCCCCTAGAAACGGGAGGCTACAATGAGCAGTTCTTC
-	TRBJ2-5	13	TRBV20-1	-	CSTSRGGRETQYF	TGCAGTACGAGCCGAGGGGGTCGAGAGACCCAGTACTTC
TRBD2	TRBJ2-3	16	TRBV7-9	-	CASSLAGGISTDTQYF	TGTGCCAGCAGCTTAGCGGGGGGGATAAGCACAGATACGCAGTATTTT
-	TRBJ1-1	12	TRBV2	-	CASNPAQTEAFF	TGTGCCAGCAACCCTGCCCAAACTGAAGCTTTCTTT
TRBD2	TRBJ2-5	16	TRBV4-1	-	CASSPLVGGNQETQYF	TGCGCCAGCAGCCCTTTGGTGGGAGGGAACCAAGAGACCCAGTACTTC
-	TRBJ1-5	13	TRBV11-2	few	CASSLDPGSSQHF	TGTGCCAGCAGCTTAGATCCGGGCAGTTCCCAGCATTTT
TRBD1	TRBJ2-2	17	TRBV28	-	CASSLLWTGFNTGELFF	TGTGCCAGCAGTTTATTATGGACAGGTTTTAACACCGGGGAGCTGTTTTTT